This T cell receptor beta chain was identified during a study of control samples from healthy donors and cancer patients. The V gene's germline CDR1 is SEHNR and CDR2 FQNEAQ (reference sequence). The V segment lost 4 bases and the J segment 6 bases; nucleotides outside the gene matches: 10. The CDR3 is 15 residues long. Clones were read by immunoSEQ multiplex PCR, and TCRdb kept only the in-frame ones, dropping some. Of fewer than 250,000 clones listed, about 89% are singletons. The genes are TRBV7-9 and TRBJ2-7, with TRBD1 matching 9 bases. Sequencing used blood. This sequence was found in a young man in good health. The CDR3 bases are TGTGCCAGCAGCTGGGTGGGACAGGGTTTATCCGAGCAGTACTTC. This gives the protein CASSWVGQGLSEQYF.